The 11 T cell receptor beta chains below all came from one sample that was sequenced in a study of blood T cell repertoires in COVID-19. The assay was immunoSEQ multiplex PCR, and TCRdb's table has in-frame clones only and misses some. The table lists more than 200,000 clones, around 85% of them singletons, with just over 0.7% in the top ten. The sample comprised peripheral blood. The receptors stem from a middle-aged man with acute or convalescent COVID-19.

This chain uses TRBV7-8 with TRBJ1-5; TRBD1 matches at 7 bases. The CDR3 consists of 17 residues. Germline values: CDR1 SGHVS, CDR2 FQNEAQ. After removal of 5 bases from V and 0 bases from J, the junction contained 10 bases not matched to a gene. The DNA for the CDR3 is TGTGCCAGCAGCCTCCGGGACAGTCAATTTAGCAATCAGCCCCAGCATTTT. Protein: CASSLRDSQFSNQPQHF.

This clone was seen more than once but under ten times. CDR3 region: CASSLTSNYEQYF. The CDR3 region has the DNA TGTGCCAGCAGCCTAACCTCAAACTACGAGCAGTACTTC. The rearrangement links TRBV11-2 to TRBJ2-7; D unclear. Germline V lookup: CDR1 SGHAT, CDR2 FQNNGV. The CDR3 length is 13 residues. V lost 5 bases, J lost 3 bases, and 11 bases lay in between.

The J gene is TRBJ1-1, the V gene TRBV18; the D gene is possibly TRBD1 (5 bases). The CDR3 loop spans 13 amino acids. The germline V and J ends were trimmed by 6 bases and 8 bases, with 16 bases remaining between them. Per germline, CDR1 KGHSH and CDR2 LQKENI. As DNA, the CDR3 is TGTGCCAGCTCTAGCAGGGAGGGGATCGAAGCTTTCTTT. It translates to CASSSREGIEAFF.

V gene TRBV4-1 combines with J gene TRBJ2-7, with 7 bases identical to TRBD1. The CDR3 has 14 residues. V lost 3 bases, J lost 2 bases, and 4 bases stayed unmatched. CDR1 is MGHRA and CDR2 is YSYEKL in the germline V gene. The CDR3 loop reads CASSQGDSPYEQYF. The CDR3 bases are TGCGCCAGCAGCCAGGGGGACAGTCCCTACGAGCAGTACTTC.

In this sample, this clone turned up once. The chain couples TRBV11-2 to TRBJ2-3, with 9 bases matching TRBD2. The J segment lost 3 bases and the V segment lost 1 base, leaving 2 bases of the junction unmatched. The CDR3 has 15 residues. The germline V gene encodes CDR1 SGHAT and CDR2 FQNNGV. CDR3 DNA sequence: TGTGCCAGCAGCTTAGCGCGGGGGGGAACAGATACGCAGTATTTT. As protein: CASSLARGGTDTQYF.

The gene calls are TRBV27 and TRBJ2-1; D possibly corresponds to TRBD1 (8 bases). This CDR3 is 15 amino acids long. Germline V gene sequence: CDR1 MNHEY, CDR2 SMNVEV (reference sequence). Trimming took 3 bases from V and 8 from J, leaving 17 bases between them. This CDR3 is CASSLVRTGGDEQFF. CDR3 coding DNA: TGTGCCAGCAGTTTGGTGCGTACAGGGGGGGATGAGCAGTTCTTC.

This clone has a handful of counts. The CDR3 loop reads CASSDTEPQHF. The CDR3 bases are TGTGCCAGCAGTGACACCGAGCCCCAGCATTTT. V is TRBV7-9 and J is TRBJ1-5; D not resolved. This CDR3 is built from 11 residues. V was trimmed by 6 bases and J by 8 bases, leaving 8 bases between them. Germline CDR1 is SEHNR and CDR2 is FQNEAQ (reference sequence).

V is TRBV6-6 and J is TRBJ1-2, with 7 bases matching TRBD1. Unmatched junction bases numbered 9, after V lost 5 bases and J lost 6 bases. This CDR3 is built from 14 residues. Germline-derived CDR1 and CDR2 are MNHNY and SVGAGI (reference sequence). CDR3 protein: CASSTVGQWDGYTF. CDR3 bases: TGTGCCAGCAGTACTGTGGGACAGTGGGATGGCTACACCTTC.

The gene calls are TRBV6-4 and TRBJ1-2; D call uncertain. Germline V gene data show CDR1 as MRHNA and CDR2 as SNTAGT. The CDR3 covers 14 residues. Trimming removed 6 bases at V and 0 bases at J, with 11 bases between. CDR3 DNA sequence: TGTGCCAGCAGGCTGGAGGGTTCTAACTATGGCTACACCTTC. This encodes CASRLEGSNYGYTF.

The chain joins TRBV12-3 or TRBV12-4 to TRBJ2-3; TRBD1 aligns across 8 bases. This CDR3 has 13 amino acids. J was trimmed by 2 bases and V by 6 bases; bases with no gene match: 1. CDR3 sequence (DNA): TGTGCCAGCAGGCAGGGGGCCACAGATACGCAGTATTTT. Its translation: CASRQGATDTQYF.

The V gene is TRBV9, the J gene TRBJ2-3; 8 nucleotides align to TRBD2. Germline-derived CDR1 and CDR2 are SGDLS and YYNGEE. The V gene end was trimmed by 6 bases and the J gene end by 4 bases; junction bases not matched to a gene: 4. The CDR3 loop spans 13 amino acids. The CDR3 sequence: CASKTSGADTQYF. The CDR3, as DNA: TGTGCCAGCAAAACTAGCGGCGCAGATACGCAGTATTTT.